The source of this TCR beta chain is a study of T-cell memory formation after mild COVID-19. Across the study: TCR clusters largely stayed donor specific.

TCRdb reprocessed the 5' RACE reads with MiXCR, giving one entry per CDR3 protein. The table lists about 430,000 distinct CDR3 sequences, approximately 24% of them singletons. The CDR3 has 12 amino acids. In germline, CDR1 is SEHNR, CDR2 FQNEAQ (reference sequence). V lost 0 bases, J lost 8 bases, and 7 bases lay in between. This clonotype was obtained from an adult woman who had mild COVID-19 (a few samples of this study predate the infection). Cell type and time point are not known. The V call is TRBV7-9, the J call TRBJ1-1; TRBD1 might be the D (5 bases). Material: PBMCs or a T cell subset sorted from them (not recorded which). Here the CDR3 DNA reads TGTGCCAGCAGCTTAGCGGAGGGGGAAGCTTTCTTT. It encodes CASSLAEGEAFF.